This T cell receptor beta chain originates from a study of blood T cells in healthy people across ages. This clonotype has more than one count but fewer than ten. A J-beta primer mix and a sample-barcoded 5' primer were used in a second PCR of about 7 to 11 cycles. TCRdb recomputed calls from the 5' RACE reads with MiXCR, one row per CDR3 protein. Found here are 800,000 to 950,000 distinct CDR3 sequences, around 36% of them singletons; the top ten hold 10% to 15%. The V gene lost 5 bases and the J gene lost 1 base, with 14 bases spanning the gap. The CDR3 consists of 15 residues. The V gene's germline CDR1 is SGHVS and CDR2 FQNEAQ.

The receptor's source is a man between 18 and 29 years old in good health. The J gene is TRBJ1-2, the V gene TRBV7-8, with D unclear. The sequencing sample was made of blood. CDR3 nucleotide sequence: TGTGCCAGCAGCCCAGCTGCGGGCAGTAACTATGGCTACACCTTC. Translated: CASSPAAGSNYGYTF.